These 23 T cell receptor beta chains share one sample of origin, sequenced in a study of CD8+ T cells in alopecia areata. Stated treatment: oral pan-JAK inhibitor, 5-10 mg twice daily. The authors extracted RNA and reverse transcribed it into cDNA as the sequencing template. Assay: immunoSEQ multiplex PCR; the TCRdb copy retains only in-frame clones and omits some. The sample lists 150,000 to 250,000 clones; nearly 60% were seen once. The specimen comprised CD4+ T cells sorted from blood, sampled at week 24, from a patient treated with tofacitinib. These TCRs come from a human donor with alopecia areata.

V is TRBV27 and J is TRBJ2-3; D unclear. The V gene's germline CDR1 is MNHEY and CDR2 SMNVEV (reference sequence). The CDR3 is 11 amino acids. The V and J ends lost 7 bases and 7 bases respectively, with 9 bases between them. The CDR3 DNA sequence: TGTGCCAGCACCAAGTTGAATACGCAGTATTTT. It encodes CASTKLNTQYF.

There are a few counts of this clone. The rearrangement links TRBV23-1 to TRBJ1-5; D not resolved. TRBV23-1 is given ORF status, its function remaining uncertain. The CDR3 length is 13 residues. V shed 3 bases and J shed 4 bases, with 7 bases lying between them. CDR3 sequence: CASSHLGNQPQHF. The DNA for the CDR3 is TGCGCCAGCAGTCATTTGGGGAATCAGCCCCAGCATTTT.

This chain joins TRBV6-5 and TRBJ2-1; possibly TRBD2 for D (6 bases). V was shortened by 10 bases and J by 2 bases, with 18 bases between the two germline ends. The CDR3 runs to 15 residues. The germline gives CDR1 MNHEY, CDR2 SVGAGI. CDR3: CATRPGRRTYNEQFF. The CDR3 DNA is TGTGCCACCAGACCGGGGAGGCGGACCTACAATGAGCAGTTCTTC.

The chain recombines TRBV4-2 with TRBJ2-5; a possible D gene is TRBD2 (5 bases). Deletions cut 5 bases from V and 5 bases from J, with 18 bases between. The CDR3 has 15 residues. In germline, CDR1 is LGHNA, CDR2 YNFKEQ. The CDR3, as DNA: TGTGCCAGCAGCTTGGGAGACGGCCTGAGGGAGACCCAGTACTTC. This gives the protein CASSLGDGLRETQYF.

Of note for this clone: This specimen includes other DNA sequences encoding the same CDR3. The chain links TRBV25-1 to TRBJ1-2, with D maybe TRBD1 (5 bases). V shed 3 bases and J shed 4 bases, with 9 bases lying between them. The germline V gene has CDR1 MGHDK and CDR2 SYGVNS. The CDR3 is 13 residues long. For the CDR3, the DNA is TGTGCCAGCAGTGAGGCTGGGGGCTATGGCTACACCTTC. Translation: CASSEAGGYGYTF.

The chain uses TRBV2 and TRBJ2-7, with D perhaps TRBD2 (5 bases). In germline, CDR1 is SNHLY, CDR2 FYNNEI. The CDR3 has 15 amino acids. Trimming shortened V by 0 bases and J by 4 bases, and 13 bases separated the two germline ends. The CDR3 sequence: CASSEARRKGYEQYF. The CDR3 region has the DNA TGTGCCAGCAGTGAAGCGCGGAGGAAAGGGTACGAGCAGTACTTC.

The chain uses TRBV5-1 and TRBJ2-1, with a tentative D call TRBD2 (7 bases). CDR1 and CDR2 (germline): SGHRS, YFSETQ. The CDR3 sequence is 15 residues long. Trimming pared 4 bases from V and 9 bases from J, leaving 20 bases between. The chain's CDR3 is CASSLGGLKGSEQFF. CDR3 nucleotide sequence: TGCGCCAGCAGCCTAGGGGGACTAAAAGGTAGTGAGCAGTTCTTC.

This clone has more than one count but fewer than ten. V gene TRBV15 combines with J gene TRBJ1-1; D gene unclear. The CDR3 is made up of 17 amino acids. The germline V gene encodes CDR1 LNHNV and CDR2 YYDKDF (reference sequence). The germline V and J ends were trimmed by 1 base and 1 base, with 16 bases remaining between them. CDR3: CATSRARYTIPNTEAFF. The CDR3 DNA is TGTGCCACCAGCAGAGCGAGGTACACGATCCCGAACACTGAAGCTTTCTTT.

This clone has a handful of counts. This chain links TRBV14 with TRBJ1-1; the D is unclear. CDR3 size: 15 residues. Germline CDR1 SGHDN, CDR2 FVKESK. V lost 1 base and J lost 3, with 12 bases in between. CDR3 amino acids: CASSQALGSDTEAFF. The CDR3 region has the DNA TGTGCCAGCAGCCAAGCCCTGGGTTCCGACACTGAAGCTTTCTTT.

This clone is a singleton in its sample. The genes are TRBV5-4 and TRBJ2-1, with 11 bases aligning to TRBD2. This CDR3 comprises 15 residues. The ends lost 4 bases at V and 10 bases at J; junction bases unmatched: 10. Per the germline V gene, CDR1 is SGHNT and CDR2 is YYREEE (reference sequence). The CDR3 here is CASSPTTRLAGEQFF. In DNA form, the CDR3 reads TGTGCCAGCAGCCCAACTACGAGACTAGCGGGGGAGCAGTTCTTC.

The V and J genes are TRBV29-1 and TRBJ1-4; D not resolved. Germline loops: CDR1 SQVTM, CDR2 ANQGSEA. The CDR3 consists of 13 residues. Trimming removed 4 bases at V and 5 bases at J, with 11 bases between. The CDR3 nucleotides are TGCAGCGTTGCTTGGGGAGGGAATGAAAAACTGTTTTTT. This sequence encodes CSVAWGGNEKLFF.

V is TRBV7-3 and J is TRBJ2-1, with 9 positions matching TRBD1. The CDR3 contains 15 residues. J was trimmed by 5 bases and V by 4 bases; bases with no gene match: 6. Germline V gene data show CDR1 as SGHTA and CDR2 as FQGTGA. CDR3 loop: CASSWGTGSDNEQFF. In DNA form, the CDR3 reads TGTGCCAGCAGCTGGGGGACAGGGAGCGACAATGAGCAGTTCTTC.

This clone was recorded once. This chain links TRBV2 with TRBJ2-3; D is unclear. Looked up from germline, CDR1 is SNHLY and CDR2 is FYNNEI. The CDR3 extends over 13 amino acids. V was shortened by 7 bases and J by 2 bases, with 10 bases between the two germline ends. The CDR3: CASNLETTDTQYF. In DNA form, the CDR3 reads TGTGCCAGCAATCTGGAAACCACAGATACGCAGTATTTT.

The chain has TRBV18 and TRBJ2-5; D unresolved. Germline lookup yields CDR1 KGHSH and CDR2 LQKENI. The CDR3 is made up of 13 amino acids. V was cut by 3 bases and J by 5 bases, with 10 bases left in between. CDR3 sequence (DNA): TGTGCCAGCTCACCTTCATCTTCGGAGACCCAGTACTTC. It specifies CASSPSSSETQYF.

This sequence joins TRBV5-1 and TRBJ2-7; D assignment may be TRBD1 or TRBD2 (5 bases each). Deletions cut 3 bases from V and 3 bases from J, with 16 bases between. The germline V gene encodes CDR1 SGHRS and CDR2 YFSETQ. The CDR3 spans 15 residues. The CDR3: CASSSSRDRDYEQYF. CDR3 sequence (DNA): TGCGCCAGCAGCTCATCAAGGGACCGAGACTACGAGCAGTACTTC. Full variable domain (outside the CDR3, taken from reference TRBV5-1 and TRBJ2-7): KAGVTQTPRYLIKTRGQQVTLSCSPISGHRSVSWYQQTPGQGLQFLFEYFSETQRNKGNFPGRFSGRQFSNSRSEMNVSTLELGDSALYLCASSSSRDRDYEQYFGPGTRLTVT.

V is TRBV7-9 and J is TRBJ1-1; D not certain. Germline V gene data show CDR1 as SEHNR and CDR2 as FQNEAQ (reference sequence). This CDR3 is 15 amino acids long. Trimming removed 3 bases at V and 6 bases at J, with 17 bases between. CDR3 loop: CASSFKSGSLSEAFF. The CDR3 DNA follows: TGTGCCAGCAGCTTTAAGTCTGGGAGTTTGTCTGAAGCTTTCTTT.

This sequence joins TRBV9 and TRBJ1-5, with D possibly TRBD1 on 5 matching bases. Germline loops: CDR1 SGDLS, CDR2 YYNGEE. V was pared by 0 bases and J by 2 bases, with 9 bases between. The CDR3 covers 15 residues. The CDR3 loop reads CASSVGGAGNQPQHF. The CDR3 DNA is TGTGCCAGCAGCGTAGGAGGGGCGGGCAATCAGCCCCAGCATTTT.

The V call is TRBV30, the J call TRBJ1-5, with D unclear. Germline CDR1 is GTSNPN and CDR2 is SVGIG (reference sequence). This CDR3 has 13 amino acids. V lost 2 bases to trimming and J lost 4 bases, with 9 bases between them. The CDR3 DNA reads TGTGCCTGGAGTCAAAGGGATAATCAGCCCCAGCATTTT. Its translation: CAWSQRDNQPQHF.

The chain joins TRBV2 to TRBJ1-2, with 8 nucleotides matching TRBD1. The CDR3 is made up of 12 amino acids. CDR1 is SNHLY and CDR2 is FYNNEI in the germline V gene. J lost 3 bases, V lost 8 bases, and 2 bases had no gene match. Here the CDR3 DNA reads TGTGCCAGCGGACAGGGCGACTATGGCTACACCTTC. Translation gives CASGQGDYGYTF.

CDR3 DNA: TGTGCCAGCAGCTTCGGTAGCGTCACAGATACGCAGTATTTT. This encodes CASSFGSVTDTQYF. This rearrangement joins TRBV7-2 to TRBJ2-3; TRBD2 is a possible D gene (5 bases). The CDR3 sequence is 14 residues long. V was shortened by 3 bases and J by 2 bases, with 9 bases between the two germline ends. Germline values: CDR1 SGHTA, CDR2 FQGNSA. The whole variable domain, remainder taken from reference TRBV7-2 and TRBJ2-3, is GAGVSQSPSNKVTEKGKDVELRCDPISGHTALYWYRQSLGQGLEFLIYFQGNSAPDKSGLPSDRFSAERTGGSVSTLTIQRTQQEDSAVYLCASSFGSVTDTQYFGPGTRLTVL.

The chain employs TRBV29-1 and TRBJ1-3; D remains ambiguous. CDR1 is SQVTM and CDR2 is ANQGSEA in the germline V gene. Trimming left V 6 bases short and J 3 bases short, with 12 bases between. The CDR3 covers 13 residues. The CDR3 nucleotides read TGCAGCGTAGTGACTGAGCTTGGAAACACCATATATTTT. Amino acids: CSVVTELGNTIYF.

The chain joins TRBV6-6 to TRBJ1-5; 9 bases align to TRBD1. V lost 8 bases to trimming and J lost 0 bases; unmatched junction nucleotides: 2. Germline lookup yields CDR1 MNHNY and CDR2 SVGAGI (reference sequence). The CDR3 extends over 14 amino acids. CDR3 DNA sequence: TGTGCCAGCGGGACAGGGTATAGCAATCAGCCCCAGCATTTT. It encodes CASGTGYSNQPQHF.

This clone was found a few times. This chain links TRBV19 with TRBJ1-1; no definite D call. CDR3 length equals 13 residues. The germline V and J ends were trimmed by 10 bases and 0 bases, with 12 bases remaining between them. Germline assignment: CDR1 LNHDA and CDR2 SQIVND (reference sequence). The CDR3 region has the DNA TGTGCCACCCATTCGAACCTGAACACTGAAGCTTTCTTT. Protein sequence: CATHSNLNTEAFF.